This passage covers 25 T cell receptor beta chains from one sample sequenced in a study of cytomegalovirus exposure and HLA in healthy donors. The PCR made use of 60 Vbeta and 13 Jbeta primers. Using immunoSEQ multiplex PCR, the repertoire was profiled, and TCRdb retains in-frame clones only, with some absent. Among over 150,000 clones listed, 73% were seen once. Sequencing was performed on PBMCs. Receptors were obtained from a woman under 30 in good health and CMV-seropositive.

The rearrangement joins TRBV7-6 to TRBJ2-7; 13 nucleotides line up with TRBD2. The CDR3 runs to 15 residues. CDR1 is SGHVS, CDR2 FNYEAQ, per germline. J lost 3 bases, V lost 4 bases, and 3 bases had no gene match. CDR3 bases: TGTGCCAGCAGCTCCGGACTAGCGGGGGTCTACGAGCAGTACTTC. Translated, it gives CASSSGLAGVYEQYF.

V is TRBV11-2 and J is TRBJ2-3; 10 nucleotides line up with TRBD2. Germline V gene sequence: CDR1 SGHAT, CDR2 FQNNGV. J lost 4 bases, V lost 3 bases, and 1 base had no gene match. This CDR3 has 14 amino acids. The DNA of the CDR3 is TGTGCCAGCAGCTTTGGACTAGCGGCAGATACGCAGTATTTT. This translates into CASSFGLAADTQYF.

Points on this clone: The junction and the germline gene differ at one end; a read error may be behind it. This rearrangement joins TRBV7-9 to TRBJ1-4; D is undetermined. The CDR3 has 15 amino acids. Germline loops: CDR1 SEHNR, CDR2 FQNEAQ (reference sequence). The DNA of the CDR3 is TGTTCCAGCAGTTATAGACAAGTAACTAATGAAAAACTGTTTTTT. Its protein product is CSSSYRQVTNEKLFF.

V is TRBV30 and J is TRBJ1-2, with 9 bases that match TRBD1. Looked up from germline, CDR1 is GTSNPN and CDR2 is SVGIG (reference sequence). V was pared by 2 bases and J by 3 bases, with 10 bases of the junction left unmatched. The CDR3 runs 16 residues. The CDR3 DNA reads as TGTGCCTGGAGTCCCGAGGGGACAGGGATTTACTATGGCTACACCTTC. This gives the protein CAWSPEGTGIYYGYTF. The variable domain in full, with the rest retrieved from reference TRBV30 and TRBJ1-2, is SQTIHQWPATLVQPVGSPLSLECTVEGTSNPNLYWYRQAAGRGLQLLFYSVGIGQISSEVPQNLSASRPQDRQFILSSKKLLLSDSGFYLCAWSPEGTGIYYGYTFGSGTRLTVV.

In this sample, this clone turned up a few times. The chain uses TRBV6-5 and TRBJ1-1; 8 positions agree with TRBD1. The CDR3 is 14 amino acids. Germline CDR1 is MNHEY and CDR2 is SVGAGI. V lost 5 bases and J lost 3; bases outside the gene matches: 5. CDR3 protein: CASSGGQGDTEAFF. CDR3 nucleotides: TGTGCCAGCAGTGGTGGACAGGGCGACACTGAAGCTTTCTTT.

The rearrangement uses TRBV5-1 and TRBJ2-7; TRBD1 aligns across 9 bases. Germline CDR1 reads SGHRS; CDR2 reads YFSETQ. The ends lost 2 bases at V and 3 bases at J; junction bases unmatched: 3. CDR3 length: 14 amino acids. The CDR3 bases are TGCGCCAGCAGCTTAAACAGGGGGCGCTACGAGCAGTACTTC. This translates into CASSLNRGRYEQYF. Full variable domain (outside the CDR3, taken from reference TRBV5-1 and TRBJ2-7): KAGVTQTPRYLIKTRGQQVTLSCSPISGHRSVSWYQQTPGQGLQFLFEYFSETQRNKGNFPGRFSGRQFSNSRSEMNVSTLELGDSALYLCASSLNRGRYEQYFGPGTRLTVT.

J is TRBJ2-7 and V is TRBV7-2; 10 bases agree with TRBD2. There are 16 residues in the CDR3. The germline CDR1 and CDR2 sequences are SGHTA and FQGNSA. The junction had 11 bases not matched to a gene; V was cut back by 2 bases and J by 7 bases. The DNA for the CDR3 is TGTGCCAGCAGCTTATGGGGTCGGACTAGCGGTAATGAGCAGTACTTC. This codes for CASSLWGRTSGNEQYF.

This clone was detected only once. The rearrangement links TRBV14 to TRBJ1-1, with D possibly TRBD1 on 5 matching bases. Germline assignment: CDR1 SGHDN and CDR2 FVKESK. Trimming pared 1 base from V and 0 bases from J, leaving 9 bases between. The CDR3 totals 15 residues. The CDR3 region has the DNA TGTGCCAGCAGCCAAGTTAGGGGAATGAACACTGAAGCTTTCTTT. Translated: CASSQVRGMNTEAFF.

This clone was counted a single time. The gene calls are TRBV15 and TRBJ2-6; 8 bases are a match to TRBD1. The CDR3 length is 17 residues. From germline, CDR1 is LNHNV and CDR2 YYDKDF (reference sequence). Trimming took 3 bases from V and 0 from J; bases not matched to a gene: 4. CDR3 sequence: CATSRGQELSGANVLTF. CDR3 nucleotide sequence: TGTGCCACCAGCAGGGGACAGGAGCTCTCTGGGGCCAACGTCCTGACTTTC.

The chain links TRBV5-4 to TRBJ2-7; 10 bases map to TRBD1. Trimming cost V 4 bases and J 2 bases; bases outside gene matches: 3. CDR1 is SGHNT, CDR2 YYREEE, per germline (reference sequence). The CDR3 is 14 residues long. CDR3 sequence: CASSPGTGAYEQYF. The CDR3 nucleotides are TGTGCCAGCAGCCCTGGGACAGGGGCCTACGAGCAGTACTTC.

The gene calls are TRBV4-2 and TRBJ2-3; 9 nucleotides agree with TRBD2. The CDR3 is 15 residues long. The ends lost 3 bases at V and 2 bases at J; junction bases unmatched: 3. Germline V CDR1 and CDR2: LGHNA, YNFKEQ. CDR3 in amino acids: CASSQRLAATDTQYF. For the CDR3, the DNA is TGTGCCAGCAGCCAGAGACTAGCGGCCACAGATACGCAGTATTTT.

The chain employs TRBV2 and TRBJ1-5; the match to TRBD1 covers 7 bases. This CDR3 contains 15 residues. V lost 5 bases to trimming and J lost 0 bases; unmatched junction nucleotides: 4. From germline, CDR1 is SNHLY and CDR2 FYNNEI. The CDR3 sequence: CASSHRDSSNQPQHF. Here the CDR3 DNA reads TGTGCCAGCAGTCACCGGGACAGTAGCAATCAGCCCCAGCATTTT.

The chain joins TRBV11-2 to TRBJ2-5, with D possibly TRBD2 on 7 matching bases. V was trimmed by 1 base and J by 4 bases, leaving 10 bases between them. The CDR3 is 14 residues long. Germline assignment: CDR1 SGHAT and CDR2 FQNNGV. The CDR3 nucleotides are TGTGCCAGCAGCTTAGGCGGGGGCGGAGAGACCCAGTACTTC. Translating gives CASSLGGGGETQYF.

V gene TRBV2 combines with J gene TRBJ2-3; 7 nucleotides align to TRBD2. Trimming at V came to 6 bases and at J to 0 bases, leaving 9 bases not matched to a gene. The CDR3 has 16 amino acids. Germline-derived CDR1 and CDR2 are SNHLY and FYNNEI. In nucleotides, the CDR3 is TGTGCCAGCAGCCCCGGGGGGAGTCCTAGCACAGATACGCAGTATTTT. Its translation: CASSPGGSPSTDTQYF. Full variable domain (missing parts from reference TRBV2 and TRBJ2-3): EPEVTQTPSHQVTQMGQEVILRCVPISNHLYFYWYRQILGQKVEFLVSFYNNEISEKSEIFDDQFSVERPDGSNFTLKIRSTKLEDSAMYFCASSPGGSPSTDTQYFGPGTRLTVL.

As regards this clone: This sample also contains other DNA sequences that code for the same CDR3. Here the CDR3 reads CATRGAQTNEKLFF. The CDR3 nucleotides are TGTGCCACCCGGGGGGCACAAACTAATGAAAAACTGTTTTTT. This sequence joins TRBV6-5 and TRBJ1-4, with a tentative D call TRBD1 (6 bases). Germline V gene sequence: CDR1 MNHEY, CDR2 SVGAGI. This CDR3 comprises 14 residues. Trimming removed 10 bases from V and 1 base from J, with 13 bases in between.

A single count supports this clone. This sequence joins TRBV6-1 and TRBJ2-3; no reliable D call. Germline V CDR1 and CDR2: MNHNS, SASEGT. There are 13 residues in the CDR3. V was pared by 6 bases and J by 0 bases, with 7 bases between. The CDR3 DNA reads as TGTGCCAGCAGCTATACTAGCACAGATACGCAGTATTTT. Amino acids: CASSYTSTDTQYF.

This clone has a handful of counts. The DNA for the CDR3 is TGCGCCAGCAGCTCAGACAGGGGACGCAATCAGCCCCAGCATTTT. Translated: CASSSDRGRNQPQHF. This chain uses TRBV4-3 with TRBJ1-5; the match to TRBD1 covers 8 bases. Germline V gene sequence: CDR1 LGHNA, CDR2 YSLEER. The CDR3 is 15 residues long. The V segment lost 5 bases and the J segment 2 bases; nucleotides outside the gene matches: 5.

This clone was seen a handful of times. The J gene is TRBJ2-1, the V gene TRBV4-3; 14 positions match TRBD2. The junction had 8 bases not matched to a gene; V was cut back by 2 bases and J by 8 bases. The CDR3 totals 17 residues. Germline V gene lookup returns CDR1 LGHNA and CDR2 YSLEER. The CDR3 bases are TGCGCCAGCAGCCAAAGACTAGCGGGGGGGACAGGGGATGAGCAGTTCTTC. Translation gives CASSQRLAGGTGDEQFF.

In its sample, this clone was seen a few times. J is TRBJ1-1 and V is TRBV6-6; D gene ambiguous. The CDR3 consists of 13 residues. Germline assignment: CDR1 MNHNY and CDR2 SVGAGI (reference sequence). Trimming took 7 bases from V and 1 from J, leaving 10 bases between them. The CDR3 is CASTFRENTEAFF. The CDR3 nucleotides read TGTGCCAGCACCTTCCGGGAGAACACTGAAGCTTTCTTT.

J is TRBJ2-1 and V is TRBV5-6, with TRBD2 as a possible D gene (5 bases). Trimming removed 4 bases at V and 0 bases at J, with 14 bases between. Germline V gene sequence: CDR1 SGHDT, CDR2 YYEEEE. The CDR3 runs 16 residues. The chain's CDR3 is CASSLWSGSSYNEQFF. CDR3 nucleotide sequence: TGTGCCAGCAGCCTTTGGTCGGGGAGCTCCTACAATGAGCAGTTCTTC. The full variable domain, in which reference TRBV5-6 and TRBJ2-1 provide the parts outside the CDR3, is DAGVTQSPTHLIKTRGQQVTLRCSPKSGHDTVSWYQQALGQGPQFIFQYYEEEERQRGNFPDRFSGHQFPNYSSELNVNALLLGDSALYLCASSLWSGSSYNEQFFGPGTRLTVL.

In its sample, this clone was seen once. The chain is built from TRBV4-3 and TRBJ1-5; D perhaps matches TRBD1 (6 bases). The V end lost 3 bases, the J end lost 1 base, and 10 bases lay between the germline ends. The CDR3 contains 15 residues. Germline V gives CDR1 LGHNA, CDR2 YSLEER. CDR3 sequence (DNA): TGCGCCAGCAGCCAGGTCAGGGGAAGCAATCAGCCCCAGCATTTT. Protein product: CASSQVRGSNQPQHF.

In this sample, this clone turned up a few times. The rearrangement uses TRBV4-2 and TRBJ1-1, with 8 nucleotides matching TRBD1. Germline CDR1 reads LGHNA; CDR2 reads YNFKEQ. The CDR3 is 17 residues long. The trim removed 0 bases at V and 1 base at J, leaving 7 bases unmatched. CDR3 in DNA: TGTGCCAGCAGCCAAGATGTGACAGGGGATAAGAACACTGAAGCTTTCTTT. This gives the protein CASSQDVTGDKNTEAFF.

The chain couples TRBV7-7 to TRBJ2-2; the D is unclear. Germline V lookup: CDR1 SSHAT, CDR2 FNYEAQ (reference sequence). This CDR3 spans 13 amino acids. The DNA for the CDR3 is TGTGCTAGCCTGAGTCCTATTGGCGGGGAGCTGTTTTTT. Protein product: CASLSPIGGELFF.

V usage is TRBV27 and J usage is TRBJ1-4; tentative D call: TRBD1 (5 bases). The length of the CDR3 is 14 residues. The V gene lost 10 bases and the J gene lost 5 bases, with 17 bases spanning the gap. Germline lookup yields CDR1 MNHEY and CDR2 SMNVEV (reference sequence). In DNA form, the CDR3 reads TGTGCCACCCCTCGGGCGGCAGGGAATGAAAAACTGTTTTTT. Translating it yields CATPRAAGNEKLFF.

In this sample, this clone turned up a few times. This chain links TRBV28 with TRBJ2-7, with 9 bases matching TRBD1. The CDR3 is made up of 15 amino acids. The V gene end was trimmed by 6 bases and the J gene end by 6 bases; junction bases not matched to a gene: 12. CDR1 MDHEN and CDR2 SYDVKM come from the germline V gene. The CDR3 DNA is TGTGCCAGCAGGTTCCGGGACAGGGAGGCAGGCGAGCAGTACTTC. Encoded protein: CASRFRDREAGEQYF.